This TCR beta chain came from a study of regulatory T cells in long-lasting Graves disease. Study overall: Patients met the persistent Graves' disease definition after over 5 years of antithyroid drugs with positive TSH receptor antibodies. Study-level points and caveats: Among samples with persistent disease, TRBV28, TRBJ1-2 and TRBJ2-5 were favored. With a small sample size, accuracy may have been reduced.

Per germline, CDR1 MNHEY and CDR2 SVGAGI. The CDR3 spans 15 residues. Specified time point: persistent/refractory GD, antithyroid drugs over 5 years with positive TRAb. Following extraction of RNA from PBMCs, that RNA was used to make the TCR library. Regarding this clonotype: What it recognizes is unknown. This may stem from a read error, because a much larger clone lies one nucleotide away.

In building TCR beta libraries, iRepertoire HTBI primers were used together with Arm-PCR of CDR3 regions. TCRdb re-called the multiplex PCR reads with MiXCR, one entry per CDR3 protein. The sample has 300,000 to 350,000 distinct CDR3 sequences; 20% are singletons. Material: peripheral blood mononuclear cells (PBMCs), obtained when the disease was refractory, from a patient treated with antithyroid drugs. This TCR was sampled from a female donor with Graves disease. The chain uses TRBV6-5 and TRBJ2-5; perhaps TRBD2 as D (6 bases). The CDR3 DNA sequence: TGTGCCTGCAGTTACTCGAGGAGGGGCCAAGAGACCCAGTACTTC. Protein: CACSYSRRGQETQYF.